The rows below give T cell receptor beta chains drawn from one sample of a study of T-cell memory formation after mild COVID-19. MiXCR, run by TCRdb on the 5' RACE reads, gives a single entry per CDR3 protein. The data contain around 110,000 distinct CDR3 sequences, approximately 14% of them singletons. Input material: PBMCs or a T cell subset sorted from them (not recorded which). These receptors were taken from a man between 18 and 35 years old who had mild COVID-19 (a few samples of this study predate the infection). Cell type and time point are not known. CDR3s include the opening cysteine and the closing phenylalanine or tryptophan. The D gene is left open where the match is weak. Size is stated for part of the rows, as once, few or many counts, or as a class when the clone is expanded.

clone size	J gene	D gene	V gene	CDR3 DNA	CDR3 protein
many	TRBJ2-5	-	TRBV5-1	TGCGCCAGCAGCCCCCCAGTGTACCAAGAGACCCAGTACTTC	CASSPPVYQETQYF
-	TRBJ2-1	-	TRBV9	TGTGCCAGCGAGTCCCCTACCTACAATGAGCAGTTCTTC	CASESPTYNEQFF
-	TRBJ1-1	-	TRBV29-1	TGCAGCGTTGATTGGGACGGGAACACTGAAGCTTTCTTT	CSVDWDGNTEAFF
few	TRBJ2-7	TRBD2	TRBV7-6	TGTGCCAGCAGCTTCGGGACTAGTCAATCCGAGCAGTACTTC	CASSFGTSQSEQYF
few	TRBJ2-1	-	TRBV2	TGTGCCTGCAATAGGGAGCAGTTCTTC	CACNREQFF
-	TRBJ1-6	-	TRBV4-1	TGCGCCAGCAGCCAACCCAAGGTGGGACCCCTCCACTTT	CASSQPKVGPLHF
-	TRBJ2-1	TRBD2	TRBV7-8	TGTGCCAGCAACCGCGCAGAAAGCGGGGGGGCGTTAAATGAGCAGTTCTTC	CASNRAESGGALNEQFF
many	TRBJ2-1	-	TRBV7-3	TGTGCCAGCAGCACCAGACGGTTACTACCCAGGGGAAACTCCTACAATGAGCAGTTCTTC	CASSTRRLLPRGNSYNEQFF
-	TRBJ2-5	-	TRBV7-2	TGTGCCAGCAGCTTAACCGGACTATCAGAGACCCAGTACTTC	CASSLTGLSETQYF
-	TRBJ2-3	TRBD2	TRBV12-3/TRBV12-4	TGTGCCAGCGGCCTCCCGGGGGGGATCACAGATACGCAGTATTTT	CASGLPGGITDTQYF
many	TRBJ2-7	TRBD1	TRBV29-1	TGCAGCGTCAGTGGACAGGGATACGAGCAGTACTTC	CSVSGQGYEQYF
-	TRBJ2-1	TRBD1	TRBV29-1	TGCAGCGTTGATCCCAGGGGGCTTTACAATGAGCAGTTCTTC	CSVDPRGLYNEQFF
once	TRBJ1-1	TRBD1	TRBV19	TGTGCCTCCAGACAGGGGCTGGACACTGAAGCTTTCTTT	CASRQGLDTEAFF
few	TRBJ1-2	-	TRBV13	TGTGCCAGCAGCTTAGGCCGACAGAGCGGCTACACCTTC	CASSLGRQSGYTF
-	TRBJ2-7	-	TRBV2	TGTGCCAGCAGGAACGCGCGGGGCACTCGCTACGAGCAGTACTTC	CASRNARGTRYEQYF
few	TRBJ2-7	-	TRBV4-3	TGCGCCAGCAGCCAAGAGTTGGCCAGTTACGACGAGCAGTACTTC	CASSQELASYDEQYF
-	TRBJ2-5	TRBD2	TRBV28	TGTGCCAGCAGTCCCCTAGGAGAGCGGGGAGAGACCCAGTACTTC	CASSPLGERGETQYF
many	TRBJ1-6	TRBD1	TRBV5-5	TGTGCCAGCAGCTTCCGGACAGGGCGAAATTCACCCCTCCACTTT	CASSFRTGRNSPLHF
-	TRBJ1-1	TRBD1	TRBV5-6	TGTGCCAGCAGCCCCTCAGGGACAGGGCCCCCTGAAGCTTTCTTT	CASSPSGTGPPEAFF
few	TRBJ2-3	TRBD1	TRBV10-1	TGCGCCAGCAGTGAAGGCCAGGGGGCAGGTTATTTT	CASSEGQGAGYF
-	TRBJ2-7	-	TRBV27	TGTGCCAGCAGTTCCGGGGTAGGGATCCTTTCCGAGCAGTACTTC	CASSSGVGILSEQYF
-	TRBJ2-2	-	TRBV4-1	TGCGCCAGCAGCCAAGGGTGGGACTCAGGCTGGGAGCTGTTTTTT	CASSQGWDSGWELFF
few	TRBJ2-2	-	TRBV7-3	-	CASSESPGLAGRTPGSCFF
few	TRBJ2-3	TRBD2	TRBV7-3	TGTGCCAGCAGCTTAGGTAGCGGGGTTAACACAGATACGCAGTATTTT	CASSLGSGVNTDTQYF
few	TRBJ2-2	-	TRBV7-9	TGTGCCAGCAGCTTCAGCACAGGGATAAGGACCGGGGAGCTGTTTTTT	CASSFSTGIRTGELFF
few	TRBJ2-3	-	TRBV5-1	TGCGCCAGCAGCTTGGAGAAGAGCACAGATACGCAGTATTTT	CASSLEKSTDTQYF
many	TRBJ2-1	-	TRBV4-3	TGCGCCAGCAGCCAAGATATGAAAGTAATATACAATGAGCAGTTCTTC	CASSQDMKVIYNEQFF
-	TRBJ2-7	-	TRBV6-1	TGTGCCAGCAGGGACCCCCGTCAGTCCTACGAGCAGTACTTC	CASRDPRQSYEQYF
-	TRBJ2-7	-	TRBV4-2	TGTGCCAGCAGCCAAGTCTCTGGAGAATACGAGCAGTACTTC	CASSQVSGEYEQYF
many	TRBJ2-5	TRBD2	TRBV4-3	TGCGCCAGCAGCCAAGATCCCCCCGGGGTAGCGGGGGGATGGTGGGAGACCCAGTACTTC	CASSQDPPGVAGGWWETQYF
many	TRBJ2-6	-	TRBV4-2	TGTGCCAGCAGCATTCCTGGGGCCAACGTCCTGACTTTC	CASSIPGANVLTF
few	TRBJ2-2	-	TRBV5-5	TGTGCCAGCGTTTTCGGGGGGCCGAACACCGGGGAGCTGTTTTTT	CASVFGGPNTGELFF
many	TRBJ1-4	-	TRBV7-6	TGTGCCAGAACTTTAACTAATGAAAAACTGTTTTTT	CARTLTNEKLFF
many	TRBJ2-2	-	TRBV6-5	TGTGCCAGCAGTTACGGTGGGGGGAACACCGGGGAGCTGTTTTTT	CASSYGGGNTGELFF
many	TRBJ2-1	-	TRBV7-9	TGTGCCAGCAGCACCGACAGCCCCGAAGCACAATATGAGCAGTTCTTC	CASSTDSPEAQYEQFF
few	TRBJ2-7	-	TRBV21-1	TGTGCCAGCAGCCCCCGACGCGAGCAGTACTTC	CASSPRREQYF
-	TRBJ2-2	-	TRBV5-1	TGCGCCAGCAGCTTGAGAAGTGCCGGGGAGCTGTTTTTT	CASSLRSAGELFF
many	TRBJ2-1	TRBD1	TRBV6-5	TGTGCCAGCAGCCCTCCGGGACAGGGGGACAATGAGCAGTTCTTC	CASSPPGQGDNEQFF
few	TRBJ2-5	-	TRBV6-5	TGTGCCAGCGGCTTAGCGGACGGAGAGACCCAGTACTTC	CASGLADGETQYF
few	TRBJ2-7	-	TRBV7-2	TGTGCCAGCAGCTTAGGCGCCGAAACAGGAATCGAGCAGTACTTC	CASSLGAETGIEQYF